This is a list of T cell receptor beta chains from one sample in a study of OX40 agonist ivuxolimab in advanced cancers. The protocol was immunoSEQ multiplex PCR, while the TCRdb copy is restricted to in-frame clones and leaves out a portion. The sample holds 15,000 to 20,000 clones, over 75% seen once. The sample consisted of CD4+ or CD8+ T cells sorted from blood, taken in a trial of the OX40 agonist ivuxolimab. These receptors all stem from an adult with an advanced solid tumor such as melanoma, head and neck, liver or kidney cancer. Both conserved end residues are trimmed from each CDR3. Fields, in order: clone size, J gene, V gene, D gene, CDR3 protein. A D gene is named only where the DNA matches it firmly. Size values are once, few and many counts, or a class for expanded clones, and some rows have none.

once	TRBJ2-7	TRBV4-1	NA	ASSLGTDGLARLD
NA	TRBJ2-1	TRBV5-4	NA	ASSLLGSPYNEQF
NA	TRBJ2-3	TRBV28	NA	ASSLRASSTDTQY
NA	TRBJ2-2	TRBV4-3	NA	ASSLGTNTGELF
NA	TRBJ1-1	TRBV7-9	NA	ASSTSDRPGDTEAF
NA	TRBJ1-5	TRBV28	NA	ASSIGQPQH
few	TRBJ2-5	TRBV7-9	TRBD2	ASSNGTSGRIYETQY
NA	TRBJ1-2	TRBV28	NA	ASSEVGSYGYT
NA	TRBJ1-1	TRBV7-9	TRBD1	ASSSYEQGATEAF
NA	TRBJ2-2	TRBV29-1	NA	SVDSGGGAGTGELF
NA	TRBJ1-5	TRBV27	NA	ASAQGTSNQPQH
NA	TRBJ1-2	TRBV5-4	TRBD1	ASSGGTGRNYGYT
NA	TRBJ2-1	TRBV19	TRBD1	ASSIGTGAYNEQF
medium-sized	TRBJ2-7	TRBV4-2	TRBD2	ASSQEVTSDSYEQY
NA	TRBJ2-1	TRBV9	NA	ASSVATSREQF
once	TRBJ1-2	TRBV5-1	NA	ASSLGSVGYT
NA	TRBJ2-1	TRBV28	TRBD1	ASSRTAGTGNYNEQF
NA	TRBJ2-1	TRBV4-1	NA	ASSHPGLSEQF
NA	TRBJ2-7	TRBV7-9	NA	ASSSKGMVYEQY
NA	TRBJ2-3	TRBV4-3	NA	ASSQDTALGYSTDTQY
NA	TRBJ1-2	TRBV5-6	TRBD1	ASSLAAGGLNYGYT
medium-sized	TRBJ2-3	TRBV9	NA	ASSALDDGVADTQY
NA	TRBJ1-5	TRBV5-6	NA	ASSSGTTYQPQH
NA	TRBJ1-5	TRBV5-6	NA	ASSLGVNQPQH
NA	TRBJ2-3	TRBV6-6	TRBD2	ASRYLLAGDSDTQY
NA	TRBJ2-5	TRBV10-1	NA	ASSESVAQETQY
NA	TRBJ2-7	TRBV6-5	TRBD1	ASSHRGETYYEQY
few	TRBJ2-7	TRBV19	NA	ASSAGGQGYEQY
medium-sized	TRBJ2-3	TRBV7-9	TRBD1	ASSPPDRNTDTQY
NA	TRBJ2-3	TRBV12-5	NA	ASGFAGSDTQY
medium-sized	TRBJ1-4	TRBV2	TRBD1	ASSEARQGEKLF
NA	TRBJ2-7	TRBV4-3	NA	ASSQGQQGTYEQY
NA	TRBJ1-1	TRBV9	NA	ASSGQGLNTEAF
NA	TRBJ2-7	TRBV5-4	TRBD2	ASSLAGRALDEQY
NA	TRBJ2-1	TRBV19	TRBD2	ATSSGFYNEQF
NA	TRBJ2-7	TRBV4-3	NA	ASSQARVGYEQY
NA	TRBJ2-2	TRBV29-1	NA	SVASTDTGELF
once	TRBJ1-3	TRBV29-1	TRBD1	SVGDSPGSGNTIY
NA	TRBJ2-1	TRBV7-9	NA	AGEEGGDVVEQF
NA	TRBJ2-7	TRBV11-2	NA	ASSFMQGGYEQY
NA	TRBJ2-1	TRBV25-1	TRBD2	ASSDLGLAGGAEQF
NA	TRBJ1-2	TRBV7-9	TRBD1	ASSPSTGEGIYGYT
once	TRBJ2-1	TRBV7-8	TRBD2	ASSSGLVHEQF
few	TRBJ1-1	TRBV29-1	NA	SVGGYEAF
NA	TRBJ2-5	TRBV7-8	TRBD1	ASSSPGQGETQY
NA	TRBJ2-7	TRBV6-1	TRBD1	ASSGWEETGESYEQY
NA	TRBJ1-3	TRBV7-9	TRBD1	ASSGTVGSNTIY
few	TRBJ2-7	TRBV7-9	NA	ASSPELRSYEQY
NA	TRBJ2-2	TRBV5-6	TRBD1	ASSLDGTGVLNTGELF
NA	TRBJ2-3	TRBV9	NA	ASSVGGGDTDTQY
few	TRBJ1-3	TRBV4-3	NA	ASSQEGLPPGNTIY
NA	TRBJ2-7	TRBV4-1	TRBD2	ASSETSGDYEQY
NA	TRBJ2-1	TRBV7-8	NA	ASSLGGKTYNEQF
NA	TRBJ2-7	TRBV25-1	NA	ASSVATESPYEQY
NA	TRBJ2-1	TRBV6-1	TRBD2	ASSEMRTSGINEQF
NA	TRBJ2-1	TRBV11-3	NA	ASSLAPPGGGDNEQF
NA	TRBJ1-1	TRBV5-1	NA	ASSFAENTEAF
NA	TRBJ2-7	TRBV4-2	NA	ASSQAVGYEQY
NA	TRBJ2-3	TRBV25-1	NA	ASSERVYDYTQY
NA	TRBJ1-2	TRBV11-2	NA	ASSLSGQAYYGYT